These T cell receptor beta chains were read from a single sample in a study of blood T cell repertoires in COVID-19. Sequencing used immunoSEQ multiplex PCR; TCRdb keeps in-frame clones, though not all of them. The table records approximately 110,000 clones, over 70% of them present only once. The sequenced sample consisted of peripheral blood. These receptors all come from a woman between 45 and 65 years old with acute or convalescent COVID-19. Both conserved end residues are part of each CDR3. D genes are given only for firm matches. Some rows mark clone size as missing; the rest say once, few, many or name a class of expanded clone.

V gene	CDR3 length	J gene	D gene	clone size	CDR3 protein	CDR3 DNA
TRBV5-1	14	TRBJ1-4	TRBD1	few	CASSFGTADEKLFF	TGCGCCAGCAGCTTCGGGACAGCCGATGAAAAACTGTTTTTT
TRBV5-6	13	TRBJ2-7	.	.	CASNPTTGSPQYF	TGTGCCAGCAACCCCACCACAGGGTCCCCACAGTACTTC
TRBV20-1	11	TRBJ2-7	.	.	CSASAPGEQYF	TGCAGTGCTAGTGCCCCGGGTGAGCAGTACTTC
TRBV29-1	13	TRBJ1-3	.	.	CSVRDSLGNTIYF	TGCAGCGTGCGGGACTCACTTGGAAACACCATATATTTT
TRBV18	18	TRBJ2-3	TRBD2	.	CASSHWETGLAVRDTQYF	TGTGCCAGCTCCCATTGGGAAACCGGACTAGCCGTACGAGATACGCAGTATTTT
TRBV6-5	13	TRBJ2-7	.	.	CARSSLGGYEQYF	TGTGCCAGATCATCCCTTGGGGGGTACGAGCAGTACTTC
TRBV29-1	12	TRBJ2-3	.	.	CSVEPVPDTQYF	TGCAGCGTTGAACCAGTCCCAGATACGCAGTATTTT
TRBV5-4	16	TRBJ2-3	TRBD2	.	CASSGSGGAGTDTQYF	TGTGCCAGCAGCGGATCGGGGGGGGCCGGCACAGATACGCAGTATTTT
TRBV7-6	16	TRBJ1-2	.	.	CASSPNRAGLNYGYTF	TGTGCCAGCAGCCCAAACCGGGCGGGTCTTAACTATGGCTACACCTTC
TRBV5-4	15	TRBJ1-1	.	.	CASRSPGVGNTEAFF	TGTGCCAGCAGGTCACCAGGGGTGGGTAACACTGAAGCTTTCTTT
TRBV6-1	14	TRBJ1-1	.	.	CASSETQGWTEAFF	TGTGCCAGCAGTGAAACCCAGGGATGGACTGAAGCTTTCTTT
TRBV7-2	14	TRBJ2-7	.	.	CASSLGHSSYEQYF	TGTGCCAGCAGCTTAGGGCACAGCTCCTACGAGCAGTACTTC
TRBV19	17	TRBJ1-2	TRBD1	.	CASSPWTGGPSAYGYTF	TGTGCCAGTAGTCCTTGGACAGGGGGCCCGTCTGCCTATGGCTACACCTTC
TRBV2	15	TRBJ2-3	TRBD2	few	CASILAGGLTDTQYF	TGTGCCAGCATACTAGCGGGGGGCCTCACAGATACGCAGTATTTT
TRBV5-1	16	TRBJ2-3	TRBD2	.	CASSFRLAGGPSRQYF	TGCGCCAGCAGCTTTCGACTAGCGGGGGGCCCCAGCCGGCAGTATTTT
TRBV25-1	16	TRBJ1-4	.	.	CASSASLAGLNEKLFF	TGTGCCAGCAGTGCGTCACTGGCAGGACTCAATGAAAAACTGTTTTTT
TRBV9	14	TRBJ2-7	TRBD1	.	CASSRRTGLYEQYF	TGTGCCAGCAGCAGGCGGACAGGGCTCTACGAGCAGTACTTC
TRBV24-1	15	TRBJ2-1	TRBD2	.	CATSDPGGPYNEQFF	TGTGCCACCAGTGATCCGGGGGGGCCCTACAATGAGCAGTTCTTC
TRBV30	15	TRBJ2-2	TRBD2	.	CAWSARRGVTGELFF	TGTGCCTGGAGTGCTCGGCGGGGGGTAACCGGGGAGCTGTTTTTT
TRBV19	22	TRBJ1-3	TRBD1	.	CASQVSPRLRDRGKLVGNTIYF	TGTGCCAGTCAAGTTAGCCCGCGCCTCCGGGACAGGGGGAAACTCGTTGGAAACACCATATATTTT
TRBV2	15	TRBJ1-2	TRBD1	.	CASSELQGAAAGYTF	TGTGCCAGCAGTGAATTACAGGGGGCGGCAGCTGGCTACACCTTC
TRBV2	15	TRBJ1-2	.	.	CASTDSSRAGYGYTF	TGTGCCAGCACAGACAGCTCTCGGGCTGGCTATGGCTACACCTTC
TRBV10-1	12	TRBJ2-3	.	.	CASSEDGDTQYF	TGCGCCAGCAGTGAGGACGGGGATACGCAGTATTTT
TRBV9	14	TRBJ2-1	.	.	CASSPGLHYNEQFF	TGTGCCAGCAGCCCTGGACTTCACTACAATGAGCAGTTCTTC
TRBV6-1	14	TRBJ2-3	TRBD1	.	CASSERDRTDTQYF	TGTGCCAGCAGTGAACGGGACAGGACAGATACGCAGTATTTT
TRBV1	15	TRBJ2-1	.	.	CTSSRNRPQTNEQFF	TGCACCAGCAGCCGAAACAGGCCTCAAACCAATGAGCAGTTCTTC
TRBV6-4	13	TRBJ1-1	TRBD1	.	CAVNRGWDTEAFF	TGTGCCGTTAACAGGGGGTGGGACACTGAAGCTTTCTTT
TRBV9	16	TRBJ2-5	TRBD2	few	CASSVASGGAHETQYF	TGTGCCAGCAGCGTAGCTAGCGGGGGGGCCCATGAGACCCAGTACTTC
TRBV7-2	14	TRBJ2-4	TRBD1	.	CASSLDRGRNIQYF	TGTGCCAGCAGCTTAGACAGGGGGAGGAACATTCAGTACTTC
TRBV2	12	TRBJ1-1	.	.	CASNTRGIEAFF	TGTGCCAGCAACACCAGGGGAATTGAAGCTTTCTTT
TRBV4-2	16	TRBJ2-1	.	.	CASSQAPGTGIGEQFF	TGTGCCAGCAGCCAAGCCCCCGGGACTGGAATAGGGGAGCAGTTCTTC
TRBV7-2	15	TRBJ2-1	.	.	CASSVRTGGYNEQFF	TGTGCCAGCAGCGTACGTACCGGGGGATACAATGAGCAGTTCTTC
TRBV2	13	TRBJ1-1	.	.	CASSGQRVTEAFF	TGTGCCAGCAGTGGACAACGAGTCACTGAAGCTTTCTTT
TRBV5-6	14	TRBJ1-2	.	many	CASSLFGSGPGYTF	TGTGCCAGCAGCTTGTTTGGGTCTGGGCCAGGCTACACCTTC
TRBV7-8	16	TRBJ1-1	.	.	CASSLAIGGSNTEAFF	TGTGCCAGCAGCTTAGCGATAGGGGGAAGTAACACTGAAGCTTTCTTT
TRBV5-1	14	TRBJ1-1	.	.	CASSPMGGGTEAFF	TGCGCCAGCAGCCCGATGGGAGGGGGAACTGAAGCTTTCTTT
TRBV2	11	TRBJ2-3	.	.	CASSSADTQYF	TGTGCCAGCAGCAGCGCAGATACGCAGTATTTT
TRBV9	13	TRBJ1-1	TRBD1	once	CASSPHRGTEAFF	TGTGCCAGCAGCCCCCACAGGGGGACTGAAGCTTTCTTT
TRBV19	12	TRBJ2-1	.	.	CATEQGWNEQFF	TGTGCCACCGAACAGGGTTGGAATGAGCAGTTCTTC
TRBV14	14	TRBJ1-6	.	.	CASSQSSYNSPLHF	TGTGCCAGCAGCCAGAGCTCCTATAATTCACCCCTCCACTTT
TRBV16	15	TRBJ1-6	.	.	CASSQTGSGSSPLHF	TGTGCCAGCAGCCAGACCGGGTCCGGAAGTTCACCCCTCCACTTT
TRBV6-6	14	TRBJ1-4	TRBD1	.	CASGGGQGNEKLFF	TGTGCCAGCGGAGGGGGACAGGGGAATGAAAAACTGTTTTTT
TRBV7-3	15	TRBJ1-1	.	.	CASSFSGAENTEAFF	TGTGCCAGCAGCTTCTCCGGAGCAGAGAACACTGAAGCTTTCTTT
TRBV4-1	16	TRBJ1-5	.	.	CASSQEARGWNQPQHF	TGCGCCAGCAGCCAAGAGGCCCGAGGGTGGAATCAGCCCCAGCATTTT
TRBV5-6	13	TRBJ1-2	.	.	CASSLEINYGYTF	TGTGCCAGCAGCTTAGAGATTAACTATGGCTACACCTTC
TRBV2	14	TRBJ1-1	TRBD1	.	CASKLEGADTEAFF	TGTGCCAGCAAGCTGGAGGGGGCGGACACTGAAGCTTTCTTT
TRBV6-5	14	TRBJ1-1	.	.	CASSLTSTNTEAFF	TGTGCCAGCAGCCTCACCTCTACGAACACTGAAGCTTTCTTT
TRBV6-5	16	TRBJ1-2	.	.	CASSYSPGRANYGYTF	TGTGCCAGCAGTTACTCCCCGGGGAGGGCTAACTATGGCTACACCTTC
TRBV28	13	TRBJ1-2	.	.	CVTGTSGPYGYTF	TGTGTCACCGGGACATCAGGACCTTATGGCTACACCTTC
TRBV6-5	15	TRBJ1-1	.	.	CASSTSPGLETEAFF	TGTGCCAGCAGTACAAGTCCAGGGCTAGAAACTGAAGCTTTCTTT
TRBV2	14	TRBJ2-4	TRBD2	.	CASSEQGGENIQYF	TGTGCCAGCAGTGAACAGGGAGGGGAAAACATTCAGTACTTC
TRBV5-1	16	TRBJ1-4	.	.	CASRGAGAATNEKLFF	TGCGCCAGCCGGGGGGCGGGGGCCGCAACTAATGAAAAACTGTTTTTT
TRBV11-2	14	TRBJ2-7	.	.	CASSLTAGPYEQYF	TGTGCCAGCAGCTTAACTGCGGGGCCCTACGAGCAGTACTTC
TRBV27	13	TRBJ2-3	TRBD1	few	CASSFLQGTTQYF	TGTGCCAGCAGTTTCCTACAGGGGACTACGCAGTATTTT